This paragraph covers one TCR beta chain sequence. What it binds is unknown. This sample is part of a study of cytomegalovirus exposure and HLA in healthy donors. Study overall: The same platform used for the roughly 610 first-cohort repertoires was also used for the 90 to 150 validation repertoires, as a later analysis reported.

The V gene lost 4 bases and the J gene lost 6 bases, with 9 bases spanning the gap. The CDR3 consists of 13 residues. CDR1 SEHNR and CDR2 FQNEAQ come from the germline V gene (reference sequence). The study's findings and limits: Most TCRs appeared rarely, but some public TCRs recurred in many donors. Among TCR beta chains, those listed as cytomegalovirus-associated numbered over 150.

Only in-frame clones appear in the TCRdb table, and some are missing; sequencing was by immunoSEQ multiplex PCR. The sample lists roughly 200,000 clones, 80% to 90% occurring once. The chain links TRBV7-9 to TRBJ1-4; no clear D gene. The sequencing input was PBMCs. The clonotype comes from a woman aged 30 to 39 in good health and CMV-seronegative. Here the CDR3 reads CASSSDGYEKLFF. DNA for the CDR3: TGTGCCAGCAGCTCCGACGGGTATGAAAAACTGTTTTTT.